The rows below give T cell receptor beta chains drawn from one sample of a study of glioma-infiltrating T cells after dendritic cell vaccination. The assay was immunoSEQ multiplex PCR, and TCRdb's table has in-frame clones only and misses some. This table holds approximately 90,000 clones, about 83% found once. This specimen consisted of blood, obtained before dendritic cell vaccination. These receptors were obtained from a human donor with glioblastoma. CDR3s include the opening cysteine and the closing phenylalanine or tryptophan. D genes are given only for firm matches. Some rows have no size entry. The others give once, few or many, or a class for an expanded clone.

D: NA; size: NA; J: TRBJ2-2; V: TRBV5-1; CDR3: CASKQDAMNTGELFF; DNA: TGCGCCAGCAAACAGGACGCCATGAACACCGGGGAGCTGTTTTTT
D: NA; size: NA; J: TRBJ2-5; V: TRBV14; CDR3: CASSSRLQETQYF; DNA: TGTGCCAGCAGCTCGCGACTCCAAGAGACCCAGTACTTC
D: TRBD2; size: NA; J: TRBJ2-3; V: TRBV10-3; CDR3: CAIRTGGPGGTDTQYF; DNA: TGTGCCATCAGGACGGGAGGGCCGGGTGGCACAGATACGCAGTATTTT
D: NA; size: NA; J: TRBJ2-7; V: TRBV10-2; CDR3: CASKPQGGWTYEQYF; DNA: TGCGCCAGCAAACCCCAAGGCGGTTGGACCTACGAGCAGTACTTC
D: TRBD1; size: NA; J: TRBJ1-1; V: TRBV19; CDR3: CASKPGRGRLTEAFF; DNA: TGTGCCAGTAAACCGGGAAGGGGGCGCCTCACTGAAGCTTTCTTT
D: TRBD2; size: once; J: TRBJ2-3; V: TRBV6-5; CDR3: CASSRGESDTQYF; DNA: TGTGCCAGCAGTCGGGGGGAGTCAGATACGCAGTATTTT
D: TRBD2; size: NA; J: TRBJ2-3; V: TRBV19; CDR3: CATTWGLDTDTQYF; DNA: TGTGCCACCACGTGGGGACTAGACACAGATACGCAGTATTTT
D: TRBD1; size: NA; J: TRBJ2-2; V: TRBV5-1; CDR3: CASSLDRGFTGELFF; DNA: TGCGCCAGCAGCTTGGACAGGGGGTTCACCGGGGAGCTGTTTTTT
D: NA; size: NA; J: TRBJ1-2; V: TRBV10-1; CDR3: CASSGTDFYGYTF; DNA: TGCGCCAGCAGTGGGACAGATTTCTATGGCTACACCTTC
D: TRBD1; size: NA; J: TRBJ2-4; V: TRBV5-1; CDR3: CASSRGQGRDIQYF; DNA: TGCGCCAGCAGCCGTGGACAGGGTCGAGACATTCAGTACTTC
D: NA; size: NA; J: TRBJ1-1; V: TRBV5-1; CDR3: CASSLERDTEAFF; DNA: TGCGCCAGCAGCTTGGAGCGAGACACTGAAGCTTTCTTT
D: TRBD2; size: NA; J: TRBJ2-1; V: TRBV7-7; CDR3: CASRPTSGGEQFF; DNA: TGTGCCAGCAGACCGACTAGCGGGGGTGAGCAGTTCTTC
D: TRBD2; size: NA; J: TRBJ2-7; V: TRBV7-2; CDR3: CASGRTSGPNEQYF; DNA: TGCGCCAGCGGCAGGACTAGCGGGCCAAACGAGCAGTACTTC
D: NA; size: NA; J: TRBJ2-1; V: TRBV6-5; CDR3: CASTDPGGPYNEQFF; DNA: TGTGCCAGCACCGACCCGGGGGGCCCATACAATGAGCAGTTCTTC
D: NA; size: NA; J: TRBJ2-1; V: TRBV19; CDR3: CASSRQSSSYNEQFF; DNA: TGTGCCAGTAGTCGACAGTCGAGCTCCTACAATGAGCAGTTCTTC
D: TRBD1; size: NA; J: TRBJ2-7; V: TRBV5-1; CDR3: CASSGRGDRGYEQYF; DNA: TGCGCCAGCAGCGGCCGGGGGGACAGGGGCTACGAGCAGTACTTC
D: TRBD1; size: NA; J: TRBJ1-5; V: TRBV19; CDR3: CASSLPDREEPQHF; DNA: TGTGCCAGTAGCCTCCCGGACAGGGAAGAGCCCCAGCATTTT
D: NA; size: NA; J: TRBJ2-2; V: TRBV10-3; CDR3: CAISEQGPGELFF; DNA: TGTGCCATCAGTGAACAGGGACCCGGGGAGCTGTTTTTT
D: NA; size: NA; J: TRBJ1-2; V: TRBV4-2; CDR3: CASSQVQASYGYTF; DNA: TGTGCCAGCAGCCAAGTACAGGCCTCCTATGGCTACACCTTC
D: TRBD1; size: NA; J: TRBJ1-1; V: TRBV7-3; CDR3: CASSLRGTGENTEAFF; DNA: TGTGCCAGCAGCCTACGCGGGACAGGGGAAAACACTGAAGCTTTCTTT
D: NA; size: NA; J: TRBJ1-5; V: TRBV9; CDR3: CASSAGLSNQPQHF; DNA: TGTGCCAGCAGCGCAGGGCTTAGCAATCAGCCCCAGCATTTT
D: NA; size: NA; J: TRBJ1-1; V: TRBV6-5; CDR3: CASSYSVGDEAFF; DNA: TGTGCCAGCAGTTACTCTGTAGGGGATGAAGCTTTCTTT
D: TRBD2; size: NA; J: TRBJ2-7; V: TRBV4-1; CDR3: CASSLLLAVTYEQYF; DNA: TGCGCCAGCAGCCTGTTACTAGCGGTTACCTACGAGCAGTACTTC
D: NA; size: NA; J: TRBJ1-3; V: TRBV5-1; CDR3: CASSTDGSGNTIYF; DNA: TGCGCCAGCAGCACAGACGGTTCTGGAAACACCATATATTTT
D: NA; size: NA; J: TRBJ2-7; V: TRBV14; CDR3: CASSQIDSLIPYEQYF; DNA: TGTGCCAGCAGCCAAATAGACAGCCTTATCCCCTACGAGCAGTACTTC
D: NA; size: NA; J: TRBJ2-7; V: TRBV19; CDR3: CASSTRDSAYEQYF; DNA: TGTGCCAGTAGTACGCGGGACAGCGCCTACGAGCAGTACTTC
D: NA; size: once; J: TRBJ2-2; V: TRBV7-3; CDR3: CASKRTGITGELFF; DNA: TGTGCCAGCAAAAGGACGGGGATCACCGGGGAGCTGTTTTTT